The 26 T cell receptor beta chains below were found in one sample sequenced in a study of blood T cell repertoires in COVID-19. The method was immunoSEQ multiplex PCR; TCRdb's version includes in-frame clones alone and lacks a portion of them. This sample has approximately 26,000 clones, with 85% to 90% found just once. Specimen: peripheral blood. The receptors stem from a human donor with acute or convalescent COVID-19. The donor label of this sample is uncertain.

V and J are TRBV2 and TRBJ1-5, with 9 bases that match TRBD1. V trimming: 5 bases; J trimming: 7 bases; junction bases outside the gene matches: 9. This CDR3 has 15 amino acids. The germline V gene encodes CDR1 SNHLY and CDR2 FYNNEI. CDR3 region: CASSPGQGKGQPQHF. In nucleotides, the CDR3 is TGTGCCAGCAGTCCGGGACAGGGAAAGGGACAGCCCCAGCATTTT.

The rearrangement links TRBV19 to TRBJ1-2; 10 bases line up with TRBD1. The CDR3 has 14 amino acids. The J segment lost 2 bases and the V segment lost 4 bases, leaving 1 base of the junction unmatched. CDR1 is LNHDA and CDR2 is SQIVND in the germline V gene (reference sequence). Here the CDR3 reads CASSTTGGNYGYTF. As DNA, the CDR3 is TGTGCCAGTAGTACGACAGGGGGCAACTATGGCTACACCTTC.

This clone was counted once. The chain is built from TRBV4-2 and TRBJ1-3; a weak D match, TRBD1 (6 bases). The V gene's germline CDR1 is LGHNA and CDR2 YNFKEQ. The CDR3 covers 16 residues. V dropped 1 base and J dropped 8 bases, with 18 bases sitting between them. The CDR3 protein is CASSQGVSRAGDTIYF. The CDR3 bases are TGTGCCAGCAGCCAAGGGGTCTCACGTGCAGGGGACACCATATATTTT.

This clone was found a few times. This chain uses TRBV19 with TRBJ1-1; D is possibly TRBD1 (5 bases). V was shortened by 0 bases and J by 2 bases, with 13 bases between the two germline ends. Germline loops: CDR1 LNHDA, CDR2 SQIVND (reference sequence). The CDR3 has 16 amino acids. The CDR3 coding sequence is TGTGCCAGTAGTATAGAAGGAAGGGGTGGAAACACTGAAGCTTTCTTT. Residues: CASSIEGRGGNTEAFF.

This clone was seen a few times. V is TRBV5-4 and J is TRBJ1-1, with D unclear. The V end was cut by 3 bases, the J end by 6 bases, with 12 bases between. The CDR3 has 13 amino acids. Germline V gene sequence: CDR1 SGHNT, CDR2 YYREEE (reference sequence). In DNA, the CDR3 is TGTGCCAGCAGCTCCGGGAGGGCCGCTGAAGCTTTCTTT. It is translated as CASSSGRAAEAFF.

V usage is TRBV7-9 and J usage is TRBJ2-1; D gene ambiguous. The V gene lost 7 bases and the J gene lost 7 bases, with 17 bases spanning the gap. Looked up from germline, CDR1 is SEHNR and CDR2 is FQNEAQ (reference sequence). The CDR3 consists of 14 residues. CDR3 in amino acids: CASKRRSQNNEQFF. The DNA of the CDR3 is TGTGCCAGCAAGAGGCGGAGCCAGAATAATGAGCAGTTCTTC.

This rearrangement joins TRBV3-1 (or the pseudogene TRBV3-2) to TRBJ1-1, with D unresolved. This CDR3 is 11 amino acids long. The germline CDR1 and CDR2 sequences are LGHDT and YNNKEL (reference sequence). Trimming pared 1 base from V and 11 bases from J, leaving 8 bases between. CDR3 nucleotide sequence: TGTGCCAGCAGCCAAGGGTGGCGGGCTTTCTTT. Translated: CASSQGWRAFF.

The rearrangement uses TRBV29-1 and TRBJ1-2, with unresolved D. This CDR3 comprises 12 residues. V lost 7 bases and J 4 bases, leaving 13 bases between the germline ends. Germline V gives CDR1 SQVTM, CDR2 ANQGSEA. The CDR3 reads CSGGGYTYGYTF. CDR3 DNA: TGCAGCGGCGGAGGGTATACCTATGGCTACACCTTC.

The gene calls are TRBV3-1 (or the pseudogene TRBV3-2) and TRBJ1-2; tentative D call: TRBD1 (5 bases). V was pared by 4 bases and J by 8 bases, with 23 bases between. The CDR3 consists of 16 residues. Germline values: CDR1 LGHDT, CDR2 YNNKEL (reference sequence). The CDR3 loop reads CASSPPPPTVSAGYTF. CDR3 coding DNA: TGTGCCAGCAGCCCTCCCCCTCCGACAGTTTCTGCGGGCTACACCTTC.

The chain is built from TRBV19 and TRBJ2-6; D call uncertain. The CDR3 runs 14 residues. CDR1 is LNHDA and CDR2 is SQIVND in the germline V gene (reference sequence). Trimming took 8 bases from V and 1 from J, leaving 9 bases between them. The CDR3 nucleotides read TGTGCCAGTCGAAGTCAGTCTGGGGCCAACGTCCTGACTTTC. This encodes CASRSQSGANVLTF.

The chain uses TRBV14 and TRBJ1-3, with a possible D match to TRBD1 (6 bases). V was cut by 1 base and J by 0 bases, with 10 bases left in between. CDR3 length: 16 amino acids. Looked up from germline, CDR1 is SGHDN and CDR2 is FVKESK. This CDR3 is CASSQADRISGNTIYF. Written as DNA, the CDR3 is TGTGCCAGCAGCCAAGCGGACAGAATCTCTGGAAACACCATATATTTT. The full variable domain, in which reference TRBV14 and TRBJ1-3 provide the parts outside the CDR3, is EAGVTQFPSHSVIEKGQTVTLRCDPISGHDNLYWYRRVMGKEIKFLLHFVKESKQDESGMPNNRFLAERTGGTYSTLKVQPAELEDSGVYFCASSQADRISGNTIYFGEGSWLTVV.

The chain carries TRBV7-9 and TRBJ2-7; D ambiguous. CDR1 SEHNR and CDR2 FQNEAQ come from the germline V gene (reference sequence). Trimming pared 5 bases from V and 6 bases from J, leaving 8 bases between. The CDR3 spans 11 residues. CDR3 nucleotide sequence: TGTGCCAGCAGCCCCGCGTCCGAGCAGTACTTC. Translated, it gives CASSPASEQYF.

The genes are TRBV19 and TRBJ2-4, with 9 bases aligning to TRBD1. The trim removed 8 bases at V and 5 bases at J, leaving 7 bases unmatched. The CDR3 totals 14 residues. Germline V CDR1 and CDR2: LNHDA, SQIVND (reference sequence). In DNA form, the CDR3 reads TGTGCCAGTCTCCCCACAGGGGGCGAAAACATTCAGTACTTC. This gives the protein CASLPTGGENIQYF. Filled out from reference TRBV19 and TRBJ2-4, the complete variable domain reads DGGITQSPKYLFRKEGQNVTLSCEQNLNHDAMYWYRQDPGQGLRLIYYSQIVNDFQKGDIAEGYSVSREKKESFPLTVTSAQKNPTAFYLCASLPTGGENIQYFGAGTRLSVL.

The chain joins TRBV5-4 to TRBJ2-2; no clear D gene. With 3 bases removed from V and 0 bases from J, the gap between germline ends came to 9 bases. CDR1 and CDR2 (germline): SGHNT, YYREEE (reference sequence). The CDR3 has 15 amino acids. The CDR3 protein is CASSSTTPNTGELFF. As DNA, the CDR3 is TGTGCCAGCAGCTCCACAACACCGAACACCGGGGAGCTGTTTTTT.

The J gene is TRBJ2-1, the V gene TRBV9, with 10 bases aligning to TRBD2. V dropped 4 bases and J dropped 8; count of bases not matched to a gene: 12. Germline V gene sequence: CDR1 SGDLS, CDR2 YYNGEE. The CDR3 is 16 amino acids. CDR3 residues: CASSPSRLAGVDEQFF. CDR3 DNA sequence: TGTGCCAGCAGCCCTAGTAGGCTAGCGGGAGTCGATGAGCAGTTCTTC.

The chain uses TRBV6-5 and TRBJ2-7, with TRBD2 matching 10 bases. Germline assignment: CDR1 MNHEY and CDR2 SVGAGI. V shed 4 bases, J shed 6 bases, and the junction held 9 bases outside the gene matches. The CDR3 totals 15 residues. CDR3 bases: TGTGCCAGCAGTTCCCGTAGCGGGGGGTTCGGCGAGCAGTACTTC. This gives the protein CASSSRSGGFGEQYF.

This clone is medium-sized (0.01 to 0.1%) within its sample. The chain has TRBV4-3 and TRBJ1-6, with no clear D. Deletions cut 0 bases from V and 13 bases from J, with 10 bases between. Germline CDR1 is LGHNA and CDR2 is YSLEER. The length of the CDR3 is 13 residues. The DNA for the CDR3 is TGCGCCAGCAGCCAAGAGCCTGAGCGCCCCCTCCACTTT. It translates to CASSQEPERPLHF.

The rearrangement uses TRBV7-6 and TRBJ2-2; 8 bases align to TRBD1. Germline V gene data show CDR1 as SGHVS and CDR2 as FNYEAQ. The CDR3 covers 15 residues. The junction had 2 bases not matched to a gene; V was cut back by 4 bases and J by 1 base. In DNA form, the CDR3 reads TGTGCCAGCAGCTACGGACAGGGGAACACCGGGGAGCTGTTTTTT. Its protein product is CASSYGQGNTGELFF.

The V and J genes are TRBV5-1 and TRBJ2-3; 7 nucleotides match TRBD2. CDR3 length: 14 amino acids. CDR1 and CDR2 from the germline V gene are SGHRS and YFSETQ. The V and J ends lost 2 bases and 3 bases, in that order; junction bases with no gene match: 3. CDR3 residues: CASSFGGRTDTQYF. Written as DNA, the CDR3 is TGCGCCAGCAGCTTCGGCGGGAGAACAGATACGCAGTATTTT.

This clone occurred once. The CDR3 here is CASSLGLAGVTDTQYF. For the CDR3, the DNA is TGTGCCAGCAGTTTGGGCCTAGCGGGAGTCACAGATACGCAGTATTTT. V gene TRBV28 combines with J gene TRBJ2-3; 10 nucleotides align to TRBD2. Germline lookup yields CDR1 MDHEN and CDR2 SYDVKM. V lost 3 bases, J lost 2 bases, and 5 bases stayed unmatched. The CDR3 extends over 16 amino acids. The full variable domain, rest sourced from reference TRBV28 and TRBJ2-3, is DVKVTQSSRYLVKRTGEKVFLECVQDMDHENMFWYRQDPGLGLRLIYFSYDVKMKEKGDIPEGYSVSREKKERFSLILESASTNQTSMYLCASSLGLAGVTDTQYFGPGTRLTVL.

J is TRBJ2-1 and V is TRBV6-5, with 8 bases lining up with TRBD1. The CDR3 is 15 residues long. Germline V lookup: CDR1 MNHEY, CDR2 SVGAGI. The trim removed 2 bases at V and 4 bases at J, leaving 4 bases unmatched. The CDR3 here is CASSYRRTGYNEQFF. In DNA form, the CDR3 reads TGTGCCAGCAGTTACCGACGGACAGGGTACAATGAGCAGTTCTTC.

This chain uses TRBV3-1 (or the pseudogene TRBV3-2) with TRBJ2-1, with TRBD2 matching 12 bases. V trimming: 0 bases; J trimming: 8 bases; junction bases outside the gene matches: 8. The CDR3 spans 17 residues. In germline, CDR1 is LGHDT, CDR2 YNNKEL (reference sequence). The CDR3 reads CASSQDLAGGPVDEQFF. The CDR3 DNA sequence: TGTGCCAGCAGCCAAGATCTAGCGGGAGGGCCGGTGGATGAGCAGTTCTTC.

This clone was found a few times. The chain employs TRBV12-3 or TRBV12-4 and TRBJ1-1; D not resolved. The V end was cut by 1 base, the J end by 3 bases, with 6 bases between. This CDR3 is built from 13 residues. CDR3 sequence reads: CASSLDSYTEAFF. The DNA for the CDR3 is TGTGCCAGCAGTTTAGACTCTTACACTGAAGCTTTCTTT.

The chain employs TRBV11-2 and TRBJ1-1; D ambiguous. Trimming took off 3 bases at V and 1 base at J, with 9 bases between the two ends. This CDR3 comprises 14 residues. CDR1 and CDR2 from the germline V gene are SGHAT and FQNNGV. The CDR3 DNA reads TGTGCCAGCAGCTTTATCCTTCCGAACACTGAAGCTTTCTTT. Protein product: CASSFILPNTEAFF.

The chain has TRBV21-1 and TRBJ1-2; TRBD1, the table's D call, lacks a check against the DNA. TRBV21-1 is an annotated pseudogene. The CDR3 consists of 13 residues. CDR3 loop: CASSKVQSYGYTF. The CDR3 nucleotides are TGTGCCAGCAGCAAAGTACAGAGCTATGGCTACACCTTC.

The chain links TRBV15 to TRBJ1-5; TRBD1 aligns across 8 bases. The CDR3 length is 15 residues. Germline V gives CDR1 LNHNV, CDR2 YYDKDF (reference sequence). Trimming took 0 bases from V and 3 from J; bases not matched to a gene: 1. The CDR3 bases are TGTGCCACCAGCAGAGACAGGGGGCACAATCAGCCCCAGCATTTT. Translating gives CATSRDRGHNQPQHF.